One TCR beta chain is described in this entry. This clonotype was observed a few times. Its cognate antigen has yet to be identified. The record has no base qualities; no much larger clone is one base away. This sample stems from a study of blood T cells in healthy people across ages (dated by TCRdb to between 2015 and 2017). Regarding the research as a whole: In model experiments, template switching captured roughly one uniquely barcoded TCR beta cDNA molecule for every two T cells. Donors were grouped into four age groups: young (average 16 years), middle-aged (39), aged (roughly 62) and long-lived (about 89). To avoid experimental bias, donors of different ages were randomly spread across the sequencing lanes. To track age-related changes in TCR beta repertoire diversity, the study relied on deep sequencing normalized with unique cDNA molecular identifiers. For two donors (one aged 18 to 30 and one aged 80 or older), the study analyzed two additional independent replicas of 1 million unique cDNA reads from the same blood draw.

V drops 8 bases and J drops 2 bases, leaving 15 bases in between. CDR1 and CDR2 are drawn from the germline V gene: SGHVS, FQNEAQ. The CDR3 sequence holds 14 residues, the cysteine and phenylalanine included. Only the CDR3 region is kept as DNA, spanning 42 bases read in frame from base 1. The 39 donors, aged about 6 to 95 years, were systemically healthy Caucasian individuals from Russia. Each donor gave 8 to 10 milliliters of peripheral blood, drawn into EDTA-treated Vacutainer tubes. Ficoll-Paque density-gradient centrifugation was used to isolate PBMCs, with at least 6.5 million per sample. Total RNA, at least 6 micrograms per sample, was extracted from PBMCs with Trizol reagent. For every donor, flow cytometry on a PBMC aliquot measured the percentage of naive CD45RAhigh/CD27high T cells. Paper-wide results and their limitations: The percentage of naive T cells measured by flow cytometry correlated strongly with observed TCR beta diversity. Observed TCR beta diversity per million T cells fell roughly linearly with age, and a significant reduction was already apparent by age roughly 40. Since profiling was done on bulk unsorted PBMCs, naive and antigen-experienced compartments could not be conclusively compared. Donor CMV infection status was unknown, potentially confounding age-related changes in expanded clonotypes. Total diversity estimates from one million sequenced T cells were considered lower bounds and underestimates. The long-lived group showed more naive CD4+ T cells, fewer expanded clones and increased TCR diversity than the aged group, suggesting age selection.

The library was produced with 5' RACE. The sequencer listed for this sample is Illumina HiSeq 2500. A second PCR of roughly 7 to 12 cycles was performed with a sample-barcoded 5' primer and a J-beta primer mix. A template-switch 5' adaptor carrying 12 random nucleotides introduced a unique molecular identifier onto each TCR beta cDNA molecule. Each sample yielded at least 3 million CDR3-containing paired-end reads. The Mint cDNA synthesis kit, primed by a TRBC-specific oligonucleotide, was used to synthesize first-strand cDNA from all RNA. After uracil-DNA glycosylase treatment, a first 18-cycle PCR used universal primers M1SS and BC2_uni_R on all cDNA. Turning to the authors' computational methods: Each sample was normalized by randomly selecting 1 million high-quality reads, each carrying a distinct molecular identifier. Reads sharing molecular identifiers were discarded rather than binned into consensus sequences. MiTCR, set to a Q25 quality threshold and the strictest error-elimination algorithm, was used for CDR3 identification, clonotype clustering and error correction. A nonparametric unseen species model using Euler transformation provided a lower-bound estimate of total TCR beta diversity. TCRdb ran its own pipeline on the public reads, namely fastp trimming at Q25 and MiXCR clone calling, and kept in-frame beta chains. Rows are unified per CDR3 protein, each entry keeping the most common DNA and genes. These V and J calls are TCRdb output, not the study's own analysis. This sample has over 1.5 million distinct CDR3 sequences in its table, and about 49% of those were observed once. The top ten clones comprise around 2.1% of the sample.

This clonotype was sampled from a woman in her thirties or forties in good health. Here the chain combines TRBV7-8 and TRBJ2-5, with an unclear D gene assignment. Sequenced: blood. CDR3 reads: CASSTGPVQETQYF. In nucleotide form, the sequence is TGTGCCAGCTCCACCGGACCGGTACAAGAGACCCAGTACTTC.